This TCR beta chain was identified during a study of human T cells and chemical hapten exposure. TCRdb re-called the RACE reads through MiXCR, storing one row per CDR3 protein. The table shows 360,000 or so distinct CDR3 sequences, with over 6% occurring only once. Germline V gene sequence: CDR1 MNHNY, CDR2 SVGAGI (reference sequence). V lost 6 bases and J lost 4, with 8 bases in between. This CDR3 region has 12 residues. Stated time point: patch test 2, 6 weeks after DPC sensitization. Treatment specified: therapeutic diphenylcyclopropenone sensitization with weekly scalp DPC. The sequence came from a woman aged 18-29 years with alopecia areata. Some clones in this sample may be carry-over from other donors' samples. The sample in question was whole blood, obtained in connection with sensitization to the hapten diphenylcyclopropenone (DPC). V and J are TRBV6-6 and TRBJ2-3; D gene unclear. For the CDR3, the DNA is TGTGCCAGCAGCAACACGTCAGATACGCAGTATTTT. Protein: CASSNTSDTQYF.